Shown below are 2 T cell receptor beta chains from a single sample sequenced in a study of CD8 T cells in Susac syndrome. Reverse transcription of about 0.5 to 1 ug RNA used random hexamers. From the immunoSEQ multiplex PCR reads, TCRdb called clonotypes with MiXCR, one entry per CDR3 protein. The sample lists 150,000 or so distinct CDR3 sequences; 90% to 95% were seen once. Source material: CD4+ T cells from PBMCs. Receptors originate from a human donor in good health.

V and J are TRBV20-1 and TRBJ1-2; the D gene is possibly TRBD1 (6 bases). The CDR3 covers 13 residues. Germline V gene data show CDR1 as DFQATT and CDR2 as SNEGSKA (reference sequence). V shed 3 bases and J shed 6 bases, with 14 bases lying between them. The CDR3 region has the DNA TGCAGTGCTAGTAACGGGGGCCGCGATGGCTACACCTTC. It is translated as CSASNGGRDGYTF.

This chain connects TRBV29-1 to TRBJ2-3; tentative D call: TRBD1 (6 bases). CDR1 and CDR2 from the germline V gene are SQVTM and ANQGSEA. This CDR3 has 15 amino acids. Trimming removed 1 base from V and 0 bases from J, with 11 bases in between. As DNA, the CDR3 is TGCAGCGTTGAAGTTCTAGGACAGAGCACAGATACGCAGTATTTT. It is translated as CSVEVLGQSTDTQYF.